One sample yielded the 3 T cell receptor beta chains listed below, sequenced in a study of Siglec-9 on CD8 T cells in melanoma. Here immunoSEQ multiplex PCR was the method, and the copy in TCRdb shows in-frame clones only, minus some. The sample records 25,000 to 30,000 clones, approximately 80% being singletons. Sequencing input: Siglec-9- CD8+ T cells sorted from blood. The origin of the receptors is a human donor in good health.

Written as DNA, the CDR3 is TGTGCCAGTAGTAACCGGGACAGGGGACGACATTCACCCCTCCACTTT. Amino acid sequence: CASSNRDRGRHSPLHF. The chain combines TRBV19 with TRBJ1-6; the match to TRBD1 covers 10 bases. Germline lookup yields CDR1 LNHDA and CDR2 SQIVND (reference sequence). V dropped 4 bases and J dropped 8; count of bases not matched to a gene: 8. The CDR3 extends over 16 amino acids.

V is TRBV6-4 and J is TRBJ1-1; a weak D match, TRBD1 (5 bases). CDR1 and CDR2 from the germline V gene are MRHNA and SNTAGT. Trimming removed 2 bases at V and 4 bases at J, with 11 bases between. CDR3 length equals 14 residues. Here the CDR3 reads CASSDEGRGTEAFF. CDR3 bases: TGTGCCAGCAGTGACGAAGGAAGGGGCACTGAAGCTTTCTTT.

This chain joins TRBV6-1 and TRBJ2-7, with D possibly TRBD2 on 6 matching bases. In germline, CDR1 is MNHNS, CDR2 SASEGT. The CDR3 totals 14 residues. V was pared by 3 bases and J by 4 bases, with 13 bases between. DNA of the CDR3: TGTGCCAGCAGTGATACCGGGAGTGCGTACGAGCAGTACGTC. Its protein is CASSDTGSAYEQYV.